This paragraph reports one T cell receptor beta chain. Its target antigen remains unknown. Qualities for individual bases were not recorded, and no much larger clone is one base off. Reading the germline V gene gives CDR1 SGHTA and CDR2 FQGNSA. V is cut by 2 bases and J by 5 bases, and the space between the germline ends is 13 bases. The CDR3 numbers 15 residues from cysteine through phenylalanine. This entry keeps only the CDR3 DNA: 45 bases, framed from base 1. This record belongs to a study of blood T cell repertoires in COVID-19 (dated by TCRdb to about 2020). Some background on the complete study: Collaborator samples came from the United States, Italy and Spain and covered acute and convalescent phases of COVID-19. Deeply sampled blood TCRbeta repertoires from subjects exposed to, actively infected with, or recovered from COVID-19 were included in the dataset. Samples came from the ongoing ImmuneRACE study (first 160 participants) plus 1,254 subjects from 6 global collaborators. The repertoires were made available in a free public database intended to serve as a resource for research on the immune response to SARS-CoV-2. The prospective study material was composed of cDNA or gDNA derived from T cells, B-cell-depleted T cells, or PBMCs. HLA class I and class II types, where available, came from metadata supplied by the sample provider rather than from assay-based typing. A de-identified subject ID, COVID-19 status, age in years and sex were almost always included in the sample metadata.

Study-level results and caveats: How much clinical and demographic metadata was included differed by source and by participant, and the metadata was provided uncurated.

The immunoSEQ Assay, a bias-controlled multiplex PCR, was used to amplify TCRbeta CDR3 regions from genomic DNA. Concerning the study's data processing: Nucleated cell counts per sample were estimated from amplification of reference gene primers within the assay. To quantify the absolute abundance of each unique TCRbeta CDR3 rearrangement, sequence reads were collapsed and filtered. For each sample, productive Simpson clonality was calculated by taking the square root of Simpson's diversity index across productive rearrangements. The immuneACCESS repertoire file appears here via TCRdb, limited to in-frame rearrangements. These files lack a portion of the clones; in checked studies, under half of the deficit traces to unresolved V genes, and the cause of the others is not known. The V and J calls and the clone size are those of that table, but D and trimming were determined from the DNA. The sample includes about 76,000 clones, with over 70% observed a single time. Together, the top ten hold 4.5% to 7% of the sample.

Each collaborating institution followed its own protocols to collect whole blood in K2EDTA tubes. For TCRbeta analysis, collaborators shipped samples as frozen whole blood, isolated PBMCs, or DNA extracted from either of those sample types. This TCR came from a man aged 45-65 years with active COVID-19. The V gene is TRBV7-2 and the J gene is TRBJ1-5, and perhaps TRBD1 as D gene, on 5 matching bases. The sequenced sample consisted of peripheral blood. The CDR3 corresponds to CASSLTAGNYQPQHF. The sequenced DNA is TGTGCCAGCAGCTTAACAGCAGGGAATTATCAGCCCCAGCATTTT.